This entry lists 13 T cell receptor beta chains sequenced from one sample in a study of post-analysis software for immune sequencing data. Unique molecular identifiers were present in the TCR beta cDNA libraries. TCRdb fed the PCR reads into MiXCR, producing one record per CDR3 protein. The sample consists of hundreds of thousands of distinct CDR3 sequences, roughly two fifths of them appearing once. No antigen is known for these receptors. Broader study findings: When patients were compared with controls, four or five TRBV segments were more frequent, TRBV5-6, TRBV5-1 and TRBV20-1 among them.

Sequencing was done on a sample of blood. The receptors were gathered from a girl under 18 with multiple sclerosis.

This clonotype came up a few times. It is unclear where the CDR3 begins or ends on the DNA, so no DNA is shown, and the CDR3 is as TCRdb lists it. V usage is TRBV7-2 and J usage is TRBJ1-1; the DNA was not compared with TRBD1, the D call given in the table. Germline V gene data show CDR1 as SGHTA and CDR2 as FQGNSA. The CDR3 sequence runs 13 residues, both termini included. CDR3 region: CASSFAQGAETFF.

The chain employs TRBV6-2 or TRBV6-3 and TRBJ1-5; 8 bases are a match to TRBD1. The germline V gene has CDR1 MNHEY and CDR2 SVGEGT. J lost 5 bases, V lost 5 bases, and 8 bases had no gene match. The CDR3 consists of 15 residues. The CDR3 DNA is TGTGCCAGCAGTCAAGACAGGGGTGTCGATCAGCCCCAGCATTTT. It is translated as CASSQDRGVDQPQHF.

CDR3 loop: CASKVGASYNEQFF. The DNA for the CDR3 is TGTGCCAGCAAAGTGGGGGCTTCCTACAATGAGCAGTTCTTC. The rearrangement uses TRBV6-2 or TRBV6-3 and TRBJ2-1, with D possibly TRBD1 on 6 matching bases. CDR1 is MNHEY and CDR2 is SVGEGT in the germline V gene. V was trimmed by 7 bases and J by 1 base, leaving 11 bases between them. The CDR3 consists of 14 residues.

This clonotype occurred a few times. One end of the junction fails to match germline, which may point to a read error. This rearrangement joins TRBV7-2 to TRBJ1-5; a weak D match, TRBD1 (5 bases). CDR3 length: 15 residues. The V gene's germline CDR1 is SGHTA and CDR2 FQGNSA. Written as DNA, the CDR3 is TGTGCCAGCAGTGCCGTACGGGGCGGGGATCAGTCCCAGCATTTT. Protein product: CASSAVRGGDQSQHF. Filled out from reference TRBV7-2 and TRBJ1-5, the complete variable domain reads GAGVSQSPSNKVTEKGKDVELRCDPISGHTALYWYRQSLGQGLEFLIYFQGNSAPDKSGLPSDRFSAERTGGSVSTLTIQRTQQEDSAVYLCASSAVRGGDQSQHFGDGTRLSIL.

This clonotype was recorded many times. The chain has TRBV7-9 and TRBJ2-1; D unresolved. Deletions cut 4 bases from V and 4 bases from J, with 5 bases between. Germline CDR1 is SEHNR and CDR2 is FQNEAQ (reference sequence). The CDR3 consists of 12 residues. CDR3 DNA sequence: TGTGCCAGCAGCTCAACATACAATGAGCAGTTCTTC. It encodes CASSSTYNEQFF.

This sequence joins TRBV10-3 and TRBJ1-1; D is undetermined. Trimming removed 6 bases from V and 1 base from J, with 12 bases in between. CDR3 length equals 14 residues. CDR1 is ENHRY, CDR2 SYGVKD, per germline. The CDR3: CAIRTRDTNTEAFF. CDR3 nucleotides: TGTGCCATCAGGACCCGTGACACGAACACTGAAGCTTTCTTT.

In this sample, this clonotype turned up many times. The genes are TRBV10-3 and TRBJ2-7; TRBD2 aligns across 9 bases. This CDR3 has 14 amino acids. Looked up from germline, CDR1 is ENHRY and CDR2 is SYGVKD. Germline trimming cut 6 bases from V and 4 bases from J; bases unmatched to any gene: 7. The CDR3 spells CAIRGAGGSYEQYF. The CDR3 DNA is TGTGCCATCAGGGGAGCGGGAGGTTCTTACGAGCAGTACTTC.

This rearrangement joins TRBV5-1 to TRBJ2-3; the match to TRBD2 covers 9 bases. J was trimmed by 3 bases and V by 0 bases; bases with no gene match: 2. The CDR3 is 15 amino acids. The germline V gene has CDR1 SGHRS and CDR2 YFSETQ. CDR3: CASSLVLAGTDTQYF. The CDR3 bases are TGCGCCAGCAGCTTGGTTCTAGCGGGGACAGATACGCAGTATTTT.

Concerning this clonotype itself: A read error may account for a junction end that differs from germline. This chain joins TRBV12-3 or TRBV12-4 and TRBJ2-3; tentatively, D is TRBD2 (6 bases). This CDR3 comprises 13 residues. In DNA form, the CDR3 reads TGTGCCGGCAGGACGCTAGCGACAGATACGCAGTATTTT. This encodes CAGRTLATDTQYF.

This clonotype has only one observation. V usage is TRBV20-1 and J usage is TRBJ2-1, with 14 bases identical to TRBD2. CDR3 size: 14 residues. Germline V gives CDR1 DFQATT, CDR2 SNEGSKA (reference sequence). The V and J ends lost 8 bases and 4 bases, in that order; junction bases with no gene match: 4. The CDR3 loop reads CSKGLAGGYNEQFF. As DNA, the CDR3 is TGCAGTAAAGGACTAGCGGGAGGTTACAATGAGCAGTTCTTC.

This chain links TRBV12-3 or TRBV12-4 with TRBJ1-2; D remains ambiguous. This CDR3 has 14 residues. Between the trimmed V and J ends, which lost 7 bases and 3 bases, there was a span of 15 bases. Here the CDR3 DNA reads TGTGCCAGCACCCCTCGGGTGATCGACTATGGCTACACCTTC. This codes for CASTPRVIDYGYTF.

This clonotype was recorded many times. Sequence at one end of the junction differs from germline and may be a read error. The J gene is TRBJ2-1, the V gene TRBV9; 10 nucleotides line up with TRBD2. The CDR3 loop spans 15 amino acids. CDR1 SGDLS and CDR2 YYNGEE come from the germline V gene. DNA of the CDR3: TGTGCCAGCAGTGTAGCGGGAGGCTCCTACAATGAGCAGTTCTTC. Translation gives CASSVAGGSYNEQFF.

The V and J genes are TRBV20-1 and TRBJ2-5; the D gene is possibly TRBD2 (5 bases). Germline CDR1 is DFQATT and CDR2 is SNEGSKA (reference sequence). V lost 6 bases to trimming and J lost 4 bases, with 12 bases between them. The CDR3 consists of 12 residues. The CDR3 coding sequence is TGCAGTGCGGGAGAAGGGTCAGAGACCCAGTACTTC. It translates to CSAGEGSETQYF.